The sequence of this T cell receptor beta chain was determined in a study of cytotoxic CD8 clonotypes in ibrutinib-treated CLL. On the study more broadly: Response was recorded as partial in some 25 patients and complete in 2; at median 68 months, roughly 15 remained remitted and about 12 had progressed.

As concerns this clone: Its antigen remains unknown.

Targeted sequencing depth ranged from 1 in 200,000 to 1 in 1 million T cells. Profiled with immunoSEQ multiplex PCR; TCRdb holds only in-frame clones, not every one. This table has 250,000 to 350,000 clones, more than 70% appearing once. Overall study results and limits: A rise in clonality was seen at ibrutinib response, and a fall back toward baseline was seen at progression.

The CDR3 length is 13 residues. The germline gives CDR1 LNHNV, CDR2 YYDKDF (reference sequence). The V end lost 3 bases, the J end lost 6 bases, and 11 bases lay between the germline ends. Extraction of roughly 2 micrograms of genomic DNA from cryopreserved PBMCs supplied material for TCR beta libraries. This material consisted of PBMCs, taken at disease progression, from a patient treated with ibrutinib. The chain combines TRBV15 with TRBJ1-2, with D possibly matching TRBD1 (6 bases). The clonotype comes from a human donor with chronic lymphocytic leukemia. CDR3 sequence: CATSSNRVDGYTF. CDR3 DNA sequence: TGTGCCACCAGCAGTAACAGGGTTGATGGCTACACCTTC.